The rows below give T cell receptor beta chains drawn from one sample of a study of OX40 agonist ivuxolimab in advanced cancers. The method was immunoSEQ multiplex PCR; TCRdb's version includes in-frame clones alone and lacks a portion of them. The repertoire includes about 46,000 clones, roughly 84% of them detected once, and around 2.8% sits in the top ten. The sample consisted of CD4+ or CD8+ T cells sorted from blood, taken in a trial of the OX40 agonist ivuxolimab. These receptors were collected from an adult with an advanced solid tumor such as melanoma, head and neck, liver or kidney cancer. The CDR3 runs from the conserved cysteine through the conserved F or W. Each record gives: V gene, J gene, D gene, clone size, CDR3 protein, CDR3 DNA. A D gene is named only where the DNA matches it firmly. Clone size is not always given. Where it is, it says once, few, many or a class for expanded clones.

>TRBV7-9|TRBJ1-2|NA|NA
CASSLGGGRDYGYTF
TGTGCCAGCAGCTTGGGGGGCGGCAGAGACTATGGCTACACCTTC
>TRBV2|TRBJ2-3|NA|once
CASSDRSGGNTDTQYF
TGTGCCAGCAGTGATCGGAGCGGAGGAAACACAGATACGCAGTATTTT
>TRBV2|TRBJ2-7|TRBD1|NA
CASDRAQNEQYF
TGTGCCAGCGACAGGGCCCAAAACGAGCAGTACTTC
>TRBV4-1|TRBJ2-7|NA|NA
CASSQDGGHEQYF
TGCGCCAGCAGCCAAGATGGGGGGCACGAGCAGTACTTC
>TRBV7-2|TRBJ2-5|NA|NA
CASSSGGRLGQETQYF
TGTGCCAGCAGCTCTGGAGGGAGGTTGGGGCAAGAGACCCAGTACTTC
>TRBV15|TRBJ1-5|NA|NA
CATSRVGGITNQPQHF
TGTGCCACCAGCAGAGTCGGGGGAATTACCAATCAGCCCCAGCATTTT
>TRBV2|TRBJ1-1|TRBD1|NA
CASSFTRGQGNTEAFF
TGTGCCAGCAGCTTCACCAGGGGGCAGGGGAACACTGAAGCTTTCTTT
>TRBV7-2|TRBJ1-5|NA|NA
CASSLAFGLGQPQHF
TGTGCCAGCAGCTTAGCGTTTGGTCTAGGTCAGCCCCAGCATTTT
>TRBV5-1|TRBJ1-2|TRBD1|NA
CASSLTGGESYGYTF
TGCGCCAGCAGCTTAACAGGGGGCGAGAGCTATGGCTACACCTTC
>TRBV5-6|TRBJ1-5|NA|NA
CASSLGRNQPQHF
TGTGCCAGCAGCTTGGGAAGGAATCAGCCCCAGCATTTT
>TRBV6-1|TRBJ1-3|NA|NA
CASSELAGNTIYF
TGTGCCAGCAGTGAGTTGGCTGGAAACACCATATATTTT
>TRBV5-5|TRBJ1-2|NA|once
CASSMDGNYGYTF
TGTGCCAGCAGCATGGACGGTAACTATGGCTACACCTTC
>TRBV28|TRBJ1-2|TRBD1|NA
CASSLTGQGAGYGYTF
TGTGCCAGCAGTTTAACGGGACAGGGGGCCGGCTATGGCTACACCTTC
>TRBV4-1|TRBJ1-1|NA|NA
CASSNTGIAEAFF
TGCGCCAGCAGCAATACAGGGATCGCTGAAGCTTTCTTT
>TRBV7-9|TRBJ1-1|NA|NA
CASSRDTGNTEAFF
TGTGCCAGCAGCCGAGACACAGGAAACACTGAAGCTTTCTTT
>TRBV19|TRBJ2-3|NA|NA
CAAAPIDSATDTQYF
TGTGCCGCTGCTCCTATTGACTCGGCCACAGATACGCAGTATTTT
>TRBV18|TRBJ2-5|TRBD2|NA
CASSPASGGFETQYF
TGTGCCAGCTCACCGGCTAGCGGGGGATTTGAGACCCAGTACTTC
>TRBV6-1|TRBJ1-6|NA|NA
CASIEGNNSPLHF
TGTGCCAGCATCGAGGGAAATAATTCACCCCTCCACTTT
>TRBV9|TRBJ2-7|TRBD2|NA
CALIQTSFPYEQYF
TGTGCCCTAATCCAGACTAGCTTCCCCTACGAGCAGTACTTC
>TRBV6-1|TRBJ1-3|TRBD1|NA
CASTLTGLNTIYF
TGTGCCAGCACCTTGACAGGGTTAAACACCATATATTTT
>TRBV9|TRBJ2-1|NA|NA
CASSGPRGHNEQFF
TGTGCCAGCAGCGGCCCAAGAGGACACAATGAGCAGTTCTTC
>TRBV4-1|TRBJ2-5|NA|NA
CASSQVSGGETQYF
TGCGCCAGCAGCCAAGTATCAGGAGGAGAGACCCAGTACTTC
>TRBV5-1|TRBJ2-3|NA|NA
CASSLGQPGADTQYF
TGCGCCAGCAGCTTGGGCCAGCCGGGGGCAGATACGCAGTATTTT